This TCR beta chain was documented in a study of Ad26.COV2.S vaccination and SARS-CoV-2 variants. Study-level background: Once, or twice with 56 days between doses, Ad26.COV2.S was given intramuscularly. The study, taken as a whole, reports: Responses of spike-specific T cells (both CD8+ and CD4+) reportedly showed substantial breadth after vaccination.

TCRdb's copy holds only in-frame clones and misses some; the assay was immunoSEQ multiplex PCR. Here the sample spans 240,000 or so clones, roughly 90% being singletons. Described treatment: roughly 18 received Ad26.COV2.S at low or high dose, single or two shots; 5 received placebo; per-sample allocation not given. Collection of samples fell on day 63 after the first vaccine or placebo injection. The donor's status was that of an adult aged 18-55 years in Boston. SARS-CoV-2 spike from the Wuhan strain was encoded by the vaccine, an Ad26 vector. A note on this clone: The antigen is unknown.

V was pared by 0 bases and J by 7 bases, with 10 bases between. CDR1 and CDR2 from the germline V gene are ENHRY and SYGVKD. The CDR3 contains 14 residues. V is TRBV10-3 and J is TRBJ1-5; D not resolved. The TCR was taken from a person between 18 and 65 years old who received the Ad26.COV2.S COVID-19 vaccine or a placebo. The sequencing here drew on peripheral blood, taken in a trial of Ad26.COV2.S vaccine versus placebo. As DNA, the CDR3 is TGTGCCATCAGTGAGTCGGGCGGTCCGCAGCCCCAGCATTTT. This encodes CAISESGGPQPQHF.